A selection of T cell receptor beta chains follows, all from one sample in a study of blood T cells in healthy people across ages. TCRdb processed the 5' RACE reads anew with MiXCR; each CDR3 protein has one entry. This table holds approximately 1,000,000 distinct CDR3 sequences, under 55% found once. Sequencing input: blood. The receptors come from a woman aged 55-70 years in good health. Both conserved end residues are part of each CDR3. The order of the fields is V gene, clone size, J gene, D gene, CDR3 DNA, CDR3 protein. D genes are given only for firm matches. Not all rows give a size; the values are once, few, many and, for expanded clones, a class.

>TRBV29-1|few|TRBJ2-1|TRBD1
TGCAGCGTGGGACACAGGGGGGACAATGAGCAGTTCTTC
CSVGHRGDNEQFF
>TRBV20-1|few|TRBJ2-1|.
TGCAGTGCTCCGGGGCCCGCGAGCTCCTACAATGAGCAGTTCTTC
CSAPGPASSYNEQFF
>TRBV9|.|TRBJ2-7|.
TGTGCCAGCAGCGGAGGGGGACCCCTCGGGGAGCAGTACTTC
CASSGGGPLGEQYF
>TRBV6-4|.|TRBJ2-7|TRBD2
TGTGCCAGCACCCCGGGCGGGAGGGGCTACGAGCAGTACTTC
CASTPGGRGYEQYF
>TRBV10-3|once|TRBJ1-1|TRBD1
TGTGCCATCAGTCTCGGACAGGGTGGTGAAGCTTTCTTT
CAISLGQGGEAFF
>TRBV29-1|.|TRBJ2-1|TRBD2
TGCAGCGTAATTTGGGCTAGCGGGAGGAGTGAGCAGTTCTTC
CSVIWASGRSEQFF
>TRBV7-9|few|TRBJ2-7|TRBD2
TGTGCCAGCAGCACCACCGGGACTAGCGGGAATGAGCAGTACTTC
CASSTTGTSGNEQYF
>TRBV6-2/TRBV6-3|.|TRBJ2-7|TRBD2
TGTGCCAGCAGGAAGGGACTAGCGGGATACTACGAGCAGTACTTC
CASRKGLAGYYEQYF
>TRBV27|.|TRBJ2-7|.
TGTGCCAGCAGTTTATCCACGGGATACTCCTACGAGCAGTACTTC
CASSLSTGYSYEQYF
>TRBV5-1|once|TRBJ2-3|.
TGCGCCAGCAGCGGAGTCCTAGGCGCTGATACGCAGTATTTT
CASSGVLGADTQYF
>TRBV12-3/TRBV12-4|few|TRBJ2-3|TRBD2
TGTGCCAGCAGCCCCGTAGCGGGGAGGGACACAGATACGCAGTATTTT
CASSPVAGRDTDTQYF
>TRBV7-2|.|TRBJ2-7|TRBD1
TGTGCCAGCAGCTTAGACAGGGGTTTCGAGCAGTACTTC
CASSLDRGFEQYF
>TRBV20-1|few|TRBJ2-1|.
TGCAGTGCCAAACCCTATACTAGGAATGAGCAGTTCTTC
CSAKPYTRNEQFF
>TRBV9|.|TRBJ2-7|TRBD2
TGTGCCAGCAGTCCGGGACTAGCGGGACACGAGCAGTACTTC
CASSPGLAGHEQYF
>TRBV2|few|TRBJ2-4|TRBD2
TGTGCCAGCAGATTTAGGACTAGCGGAGGGGGGGCCAAAAACATTCAGTACTTC
CASRFRTSGGGAKNIQYF
>TRBV7-2|.|TRBJ2-2|.
TGTGCCAGCAGCTTAGCGTCGGATGCCAGGGCGGGGACCGGGGAGCTGTTTTTT
CASSLASDARAGTGELFF
>TRBV12-3/TRBV12-4|few|TRBJ1-2|.
TGTGCCAGCAGTTTCTCGGCGGGGGGCTACACCTTC
CASSFSAGGYTF
>TRBV28|few|TRBJ2-7|.
TGTGCCAGCAGTTTTGCTAACTACGAGCAGTACTTC
CASSFANYEQYF
>TRBV20-1|.|TRBJ2-3|.
TGCAGTGCTAGAGCCACTACTAGCACAGATACGCAGTATTTT
CSARATTSTDTQYF